The rows below give T cell receptor beta chains drawn from one sample of a study of T cell responses to AZD1222 COVID-19 vaccine. Sequenced by immunoSEQ multiplex PCR; TCRdb stores in-frame clones only, minus some. Here the sample spans fewer than 250,000 clones, 93% being singletons. The source was peripheral blood, collected on day 0 of MenACWY control vaccination. Receptors were obtained from an adult in good health. CDR3s leave out the opening cysteine and the closing phenylalanine or tryptophan. Each record gives: V gene, D gene, J gene, CDR3 protein. D genes are given only for firm matches.

V gene: TRBV28; D gene: .; J gene: TRBJ1-2; CDR3 protein: ASSSGHLGYT
V gene: TRBV6-5; D gene: .; J gene: TRBJ1-6; CDR3 protein: ASSYSINLVNSPLH
V gene: TRBV7-2; D gene: .; J gene: TRBJ1-4; CDR3 protein: ASSVRGGRSEKLF
V gene: TRBV7-2; D gene: .; J gene: TRBJ2-5; CDR3 protein: ASSQGRQGETQY
V gene: TRBV19; D gene: .; J gene: TRBJ1-5; CDR3 protein: ASSRGYSNQPQH
V gene: TRBV19; D gene: .; J gene: TRBJ1-4; CDR3 protein: ASSMTIATNEKLF
V gene: TRBV9; D gene: TRBD1; J gene: TRBJ2-2; CDR3 protein: ASSARDRGPGELF
V gene: TRBV11-2; D gene: TRBD1; J gene: TRBJ1-4; CDR3 protein: ASSKVGGLNEKLF
V gene: TRBV2; D gene: TRBD1; J gene: TRBJ1-6; CDR3 protein: ASSGGQGLGPLH
V gene: TRBV11-2; D gene: TRBD1; J gene: TRBJ2-1; CDR3 protein: ASSLQTGVYEQF
V gene: TRBV6-5; D gene: .; J gene: TRBJ2-5; CDR3 protein: ASSPGLQETQY
V gene: TRBV28; D gene: TRBD1; J gene: TRBJ1-3; CDR3 protein: ASKIGGTSGNTIY
V gene: TRBV3-1/TRBV3-2; D gene: TRBD1; J gene: TRBJ1-2; CDR3 protein: ASSQGGQGSYGYT
V gene: TRBV6-5; D gene: .; J gene: TRBJ2-3; CDR3 protein: ASSFRDPTYTQY
V gene: TRBV10-3; D gene: TRBD1; J gene: TRBJ1-2; CDR3 protein: AISVGQETNYGYT
V gene: TRBV6-5; D gene: .; J gene: TRBJ2-5; CDR3 protein: AVFVGGGETQY
V gene: TRBV6-2/TRBV6-3; D gene: .; J gene: TRBJ1-5; CDR3 protein: ASSSSRAQH
V gene: TRBV30; D gene: .; J gene: TRBJ2-7; CDR3 protein: AWNKKGLYEQY
V gene: TRBV7-2; D gene: .; J gene: TRBJ2-7; CDR3 protein: ASSPTPGPIVGQY
V gene: TRBV18; D gene: .; J gene: TRBJ2-5; CDR3 protein: ASSPPSVSETQY
V gene: TRBV30; D gene: .; J gene: TRBJ1-1; CDR3 protein: AWSVPAGASTEAF
V gene: TRBV6-5; D gene: TRBD1; J gene: TRBJ1-1; CDR3 protein: ASRVGTGGTEAF
V gene: TRBV4-1; D gene: .; J gene: TRBJ1-2; CDR3 protein: ASSQPKWGSYGYT
V gene: TRBV5-1; D gene: .; J gene: TRBJ2-3; CDR3 protein: ASTRGAPSVDTQY
V gene: TRBV10-3; D gene: .; J gene: TRBJ1-6; CDR3 protein: AISEGLALH
V gene: TRBV3-1/TRBV3-2; D gene: .; J gene: TRBJ1-5; CDR3 protein: ASSQDRGQPQH
V gene: TRBV6-5; D gene: .; J gene: TRBJ1-2; CDR3 protein: ASRPSGGYGYT